This is a list of T cell receptor beta chains from one sample in a study of T cell responses to AZD1222 COVID-19 vaccine. Profiled with immunoSEQ multiplex PCR; TCRdb holds only in-frame clones, not every one. The data contain 120,000 or so clones, 75% to 95% of them singletons. Material: peripheral blood, obtained 28 days after the second dose of the MenACWY control vaccine. These receptors were taken from an adult who received the MenACWY meningococcal vaccine as a control. The CDR3 runs from the conserved cysteine through the conserved F or W. The D gene is left open where the match is weak. Clone size is not always given. Where it is, it says once, few, many or a class for expanded clones.

v_call	d_call	clone_size	j_call	cdr3_nt	cdr3_aa
TRBV19	.	.	TRBJ2-5	TGTGCCAGTAGCGGGGCGCACCAAGAGACCCAGTACTTC	CASSGAHQETQYF
TRBV4-1	.	.	TRBJ2-2	TGCGCCAGCAGGATAAGGGGCCCGAACACCGGGGAGCTGTTTTTT	CASRIRGPNTGELFF
TRBV29-1	.	.	TRBJ1-4	TGCAGCGCCAGGGTTGCAACTAATGAAAAACTGTTTTTT	CSARVATNEKLFF
TRBV27	TRBD1	.	TRBJ2-5	TGTGCCAGCAGCCGGGACAGGGGACGGTCAGAGACCCAGTACTTC	CASSRDRGRSETQYF
TRBV7-9	.	.	TRBJ1-5	TGTGCCAGCAGCTTGTACAGGGTTAGGGGCAATCAGCCCCAGCATTTT	CASSLYRVRGNQPQHF
TRBV28	.	.	TRBJ1-4	TGTGCCAGCAGTTTTCGTGGGGGGGGCAACGAAAAACTGTTTTTT	CASSFRGGGNEKLFF
TRBV6-5	TRBD2	.	TRBJ2-5	TGTGCCAGCAGCAGGACTAGCGGGGCCCAAGAGACCCAGTACTTC	CASSRTSGAQETQYF
TRBV28	TRBD1	.	TRBJ2-7	TGTGCCAGCAGTTGGCGAGGGGGCTCCGAGCAGTACTTC	CASSWRGGSEQYF
TRBV6-5	.	.	TRBJ1-2	TGTGCCAGCAGTTACTCCTCGGGAGCAAACTATGGCTACACCTTC	CASSYSSGANYGYTF
TRBV5-1	TRBD1	once	TRBJ2-6	TGCGCCAGCAGCTTGGATCAGGGGGCCTCCGCAGGGGCCAACGTCCTGACTTTC	CASSLDQGASAGANVLTF
TRBV15	.	.	TRBJ2-1	TGTGCCACCAGCAGAGAAAGGGGGGCCCATCCGGGCAATGAGCAGTTCTTC	CATSRERGAHPGNEQFF
TRBV6-5	.	.	TRBJ2-1	TGTGCCAGCCAGGACGGGTACAGCTCCTACAATGAGCAGTTCTTC	CASQDGYSSYNEQFF
TRBV6-2/TRBV6-3	TRBD2	.	TRBJ2-4	TGTGCCAGCAGTTACACCCGTAGCGGGGTACTAGCCAAAAACATTCAGTACTTC	CASSYTRSGVLAKNIQYF
TRBV11-2	TRBD2	.	TRBJ2-1	TGTGCCAGCAGCTTAATAGGCGGGACTACCTTCAATGAGCAGTTCTTC	CASSLIGGTTFNEQFF
TRBV6-5	TRBD2	.	TRBJ2-7	TGTGCCAGCAAGACGGGACTAGCGAGCGAGCAGTACTTC	CASKTGLASEQYF
TRBV3-1/TRBV3-2	TRBD1	few	TRBJ2-5	TGTGCCAGCAGCCAAGGGATCCCCGGGACAGGGGGACGAGAGACCCAGTACTTC	CASSQGIPGTGGRETQYF
TRBV4-1	.	.	TRBJ2-3	TGCGCCAGCAGCCAAGATCGGACAAGCGGAGATACGCAGTATTTT	CASSQDRTSGDTQYF
TRBV24-1	TRBD1	.	TRBJ2-3	TGTGCCACCAGTGAGGCCGGGACAGGGGGTTTCGATACGCAGTATTTT	CATSEAGTGGFDTQYF
TRBV5-6	TRBD1	.	TRBJ1-1	TGTGCCAGCAGCTTCCCGACAGGGGGGACTGAAGCTTTCTTT	CASSFPTGGTEAFF
TRBV15	.	.	TRBJ2-7	TGTGCCACCAGCAGATGGGGGGTGGGCTACGAGCAGTACTTC	CATSRWGVGYEQYF
TRBV9	.	.	TRBJ1-6	TGTGCCAGCAGCGTAACCGGTAATTCACCCCTCCACTTT	CASSVTGNSPLHF
TRBV3-1/TRBV3-2	TRBD1	.	TRBJ1-5	TGTGCCAGCAGCCAAGAAAAAGGACAGGGGCCTCAGCCCCAGCATTTT	CASSQEKGQGPQPQHF
TRBV11-2	.	.	TRBJ1-1	TGTGCCAGCAGCCTCGGGGGGGTCCGCCTTGAGGCTTTCTTT	CASSLGGVRLEAFF
TRBV28	TRBD2	.	TRBJ2-3	TGTGCCAGCAGTCGACTAGCGGGAGGGCCAGATACGCAGTATTTT	CASSRLAGGPDTQYF
TRBV19	TRBD2	.	TRBJ2-1	TGTGCCAGTAGTATAGATCCCCCCCTAGCGGGAGGGAACAATGAGCAGTTCTTC	CASSIDPPLAGGNNEQFF
TRBV24-1	TRBD1	.	TRBJ2-7	TGTGCCACCAGTGATTTGGGGACAGACGAGCAGTACTTC	CATSDLGTDEQYF
TRBV2	.	.	TRBJ1-2	TGTGCCAGCGACCCGAAGGGCTATGGCTACACCTTC	CASDPKGYGYTF
TRBV4-2	.	.	TRBJ2-2	TGTGCCAGCAGCCAAGTTTCCGGGGAGCTGTTTTTT	CASSQVSGELFF
TRBV28	.	.	TRBJ1-5	TGTGCCAGCAGTTTACTAGCCAGGGGATTTAGCAATCAGCCCCAGCATTTT	CASSLLARGFSNQPQHF
TRBV27	.	.	TRBJ1-1	TGTGCCAGCAGTTTCTTAGGGGGGGTGAACACTGAAGCTTTCTTT	CASSFLGGVNTEAFF
TRBV3-1/TRBV3-2	.	.	TRBJ2-5	TGTGCCAGCTACGACGAGGTAGACGAGTCAAAGACCCAGTACTTC	CASYDEVDESKTQYF
TRBV28	TRBD1	.	TRBJ2-7	TGTGCCAGCAGTTTAGGTCGACAGGGGGTTATCTTGTCCTACGAGCAGTACTTC	CASSLGRQGVILSYEQYF
TRBV2	.	.	TRBJ2-5	TGTGCCAGCAGTGTTCTCCCCCGGGAGACCCAGTACTTC	CASSVLPRETQYF
TRBV7-2	.	.	TRBJ2-7	TGTGCCAGCAGCCTACACGGCTCCACGAACTCCTACGAGCAGTACTTC	CASSLHGSTNSYEQYF
TRBV20-1	TRBD2	.	TRBJ2-7	TGCAGTGCTAGTCGTTTGTCTAGCGGCACCTACGAGCAGTACTTC	CSASRLSSGTYEQYF
TRBV12-3/TRBV12-4	.	.	TRBJ1-1	TGTGCCAGCAGTTTCGACAGGTTCACTGAAGCTTTCTTT	CASSFDRFTEAFF
TRBV5-1	TRBD2	.	TRBJ2-3	TGCGCCAGCAGCTTGGTAGCCCGGGGCGGGGGGGCCGAAGATACGCAGTATTTT	CASSLVARGGGAEDTQYF
TRBV30	TRBD2	.	TRBJ2-7	TGTGCCTGGAGCCGAAGGGGACTAGGACAGTACTTC	CAWSRRGLGQYF
TRBV6-5	.	.	TRBJ1-5	TGTGCCAGCAGGCGGGCAGGGAGCAATCAGCCCCAGCATTTT	CASRRAGSNQPQHF
TRBV5-4	.	.	TRBJ2-5	TGTGCCAGCAGCGAACCGGAGGGGGAGACCCAGTACTTC	CASSEPEGETQYF
TRBV19	TRBD1	.	TRBJ1-2	TGTGCCAGTAGTTACCGGGACAGGGGCGGCTACACCTTC	CASSYRDRGGYTF
TRBV28	.	.	TRBJ1-5	TGTGCCACCTCGACGCCGGGGCCCGGCGATCAGCCCCAGCATTTT	CATSTPGPGDQPQHF
TRBV14	.	once	TRBJ1-2	TGTGCCAGCAGCCCAAGTGTTTTGGGACCCTATGGCTACACCTTC	CASSPSVLGPYGYTF
TRBV18	.	.	TRBJ2-1	TGTGCCAGCCGGGACGGGTTGGGCTCCTACAATGAGCAGTTCTTC	CASRDGLGSYNEQFF
TRBV10-3	TRBD2	.	TRBJ2-4	TGTGCCATCAGTGAGTCAGCGGGAGGGGTAAACATTCAGTACTTC	CAISESAGGVNIQYF
TRBV5-8	TRBD1	.	TRBJ2-7	TGTGCCAGCAGCTTGTTTGCAGGGGGAACCTACGAGCAGTACTTC	CASSLFAGGTYEQYF
TRBV19	.	.	TRBJ1-6	TGTGCCAGTAATGAGGGGCGTTATTCACCCCTCCACTTT	CASNEGRYSPLHF
TRBV7-2	.	.	TRBJ2-3	TGTGCCAGCAGCTTACTCACAGATACGCAGTATTTT	CASSLLTDTQYF
TRBV7-2	.	once	TRBJ2-1	TGTGCCAGCAGCCGTATTACTAGTGACAATGAGCAGTTCTTC	CASSRITSDNEQFF
TRBV10-1	TRBD1	.	TRBJ1-1	TGCGCCAGCAGCGGCGACAGGGTGTGGAACACTGAAGCTTTCTTT	CASSGDRVWNTEAFF